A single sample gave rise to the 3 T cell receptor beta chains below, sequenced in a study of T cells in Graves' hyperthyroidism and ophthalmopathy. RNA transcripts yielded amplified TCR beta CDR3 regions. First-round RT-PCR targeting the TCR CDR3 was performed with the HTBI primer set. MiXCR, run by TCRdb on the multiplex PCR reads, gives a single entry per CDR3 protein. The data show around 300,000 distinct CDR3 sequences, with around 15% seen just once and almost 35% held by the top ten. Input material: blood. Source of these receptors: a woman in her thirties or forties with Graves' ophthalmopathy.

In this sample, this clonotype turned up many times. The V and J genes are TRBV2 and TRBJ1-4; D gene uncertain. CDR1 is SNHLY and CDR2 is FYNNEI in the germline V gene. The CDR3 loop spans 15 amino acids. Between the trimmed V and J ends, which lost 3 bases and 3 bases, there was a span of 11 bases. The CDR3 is CASSDEGRANEKLFF. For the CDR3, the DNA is TGTGCCAGCAGTGATGAAGGCAGAGCTAATGAAAAACTGTTTTTT.

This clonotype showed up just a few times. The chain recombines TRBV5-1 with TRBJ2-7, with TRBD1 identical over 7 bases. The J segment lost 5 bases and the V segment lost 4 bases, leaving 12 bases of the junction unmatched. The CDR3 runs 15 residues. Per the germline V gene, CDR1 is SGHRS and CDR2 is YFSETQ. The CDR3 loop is CASSVTGNSLNEQYF. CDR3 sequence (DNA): TGCGCCAGCAGCGTGACAGGGAATTCTCTCAACGAGCAGTACTTC.

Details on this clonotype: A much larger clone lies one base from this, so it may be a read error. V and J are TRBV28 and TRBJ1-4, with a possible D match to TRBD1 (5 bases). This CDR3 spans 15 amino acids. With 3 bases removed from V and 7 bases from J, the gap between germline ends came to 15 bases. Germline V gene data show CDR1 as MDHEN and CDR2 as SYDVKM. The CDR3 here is CASSFGGSGVEKLFF. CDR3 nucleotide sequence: TGTGCCAGCAGTTTTGGGGGTAGTGGGGTTGAAAAACTGTTTTTT.